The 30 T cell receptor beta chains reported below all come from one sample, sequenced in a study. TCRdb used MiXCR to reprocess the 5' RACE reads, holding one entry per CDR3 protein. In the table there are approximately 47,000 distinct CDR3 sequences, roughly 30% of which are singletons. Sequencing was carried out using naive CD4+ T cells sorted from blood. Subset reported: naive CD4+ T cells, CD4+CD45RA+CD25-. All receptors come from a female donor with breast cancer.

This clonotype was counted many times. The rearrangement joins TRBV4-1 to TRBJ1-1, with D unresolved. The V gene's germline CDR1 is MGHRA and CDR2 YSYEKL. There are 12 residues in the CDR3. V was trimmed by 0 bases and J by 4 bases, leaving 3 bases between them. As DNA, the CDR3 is TGCGCCAGCAGCCAAGACTCCACTGAAGCTTTCTTT. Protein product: CASSQDSTEAFF.

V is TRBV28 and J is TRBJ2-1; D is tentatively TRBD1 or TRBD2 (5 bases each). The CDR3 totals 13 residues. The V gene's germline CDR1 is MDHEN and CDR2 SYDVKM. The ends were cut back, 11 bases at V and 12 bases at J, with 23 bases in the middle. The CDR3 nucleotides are TGTGCCGTCGGGACGCGTCGGTCTAGGGGGCAGTTCTTC. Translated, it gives CAVGTRRSRGQFF.

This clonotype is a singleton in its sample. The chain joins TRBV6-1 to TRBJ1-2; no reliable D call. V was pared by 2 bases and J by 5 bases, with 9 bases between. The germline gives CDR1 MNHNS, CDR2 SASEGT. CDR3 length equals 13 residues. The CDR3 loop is CASSERTGYGYTF. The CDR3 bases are TGTGCCAGCAGTGAAAGGACTGGGTATGGCTACACCTTC.

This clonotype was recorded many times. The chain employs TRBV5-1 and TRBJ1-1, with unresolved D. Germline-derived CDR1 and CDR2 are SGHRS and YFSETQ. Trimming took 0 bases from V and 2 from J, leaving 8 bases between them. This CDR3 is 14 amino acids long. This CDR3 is CASSLDAANTEAFF. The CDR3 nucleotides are TGCGCCAGCAGCTTGGATGCGGCCAACACTGAAGCTTTCTTT.

CDR3 loop: CASSSRGESGGVSYNEQFF. DNA of the CDR3: TGTGCCAGCAGCTCCAGGGGGGAAAGCGGGGGCGTGTCCTACAATGAGCAGTTCTTC. This chain links TRBV7-9 with TRBJ2-1, with D perhaps matching TRBD2 (8 bases). Germline V lookup: CDR1 SEHNR, CDR2 FQNEAQ (reference sequence). The ends were cut back, 4 bases at V and 1 base at J, with 23 bases in the middle. The CDR3 totals 19 residues.

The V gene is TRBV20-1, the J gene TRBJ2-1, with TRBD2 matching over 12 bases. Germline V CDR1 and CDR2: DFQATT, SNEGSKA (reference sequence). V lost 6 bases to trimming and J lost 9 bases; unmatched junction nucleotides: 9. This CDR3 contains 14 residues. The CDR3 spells CSAAGLAGIGEQFF. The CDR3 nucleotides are TGCAGTGCCGCTGGACTAGCGGGGATAGGTGAGCAGTTCTTC.

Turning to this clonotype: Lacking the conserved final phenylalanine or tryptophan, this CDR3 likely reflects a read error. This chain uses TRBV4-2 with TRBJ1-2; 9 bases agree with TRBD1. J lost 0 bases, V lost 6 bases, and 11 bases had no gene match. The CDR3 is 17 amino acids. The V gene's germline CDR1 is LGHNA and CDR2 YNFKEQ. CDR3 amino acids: CASSQPGTGNSNYGYTS. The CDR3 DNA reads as TGTGCCAGCAGTCAACCAGGGACAGGGAATTCTAACTATGGCTACACCTCC.

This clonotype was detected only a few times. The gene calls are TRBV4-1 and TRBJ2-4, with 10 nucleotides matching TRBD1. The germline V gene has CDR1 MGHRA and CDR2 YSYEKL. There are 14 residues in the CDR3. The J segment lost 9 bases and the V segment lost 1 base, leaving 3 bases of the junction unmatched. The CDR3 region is CASSQGGDRGIQYF. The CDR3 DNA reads TGCGCCAGCAGCCAAGGTGGGGACAGGGGCATTCAGTACTTC.

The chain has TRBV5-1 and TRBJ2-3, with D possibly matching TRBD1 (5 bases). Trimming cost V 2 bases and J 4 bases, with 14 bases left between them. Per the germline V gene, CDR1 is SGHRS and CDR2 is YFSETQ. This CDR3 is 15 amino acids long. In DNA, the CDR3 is TGCGCCAGCAGCTTACGCGGCCCCAGGGCAGATACGCAGTATTTT. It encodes CASSLRGPRADTQYF. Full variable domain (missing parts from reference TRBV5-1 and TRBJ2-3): KAGVTQTPRYLIKTRGQQVTLSCSPISGHRSVSWYQQTPGQGLQFLFEYFSETQRNKGNFPGRFSGRQFSNSRSEMNVSTLELGDSALYLCASSLRGPRADTQYFGPGTRLTVL.

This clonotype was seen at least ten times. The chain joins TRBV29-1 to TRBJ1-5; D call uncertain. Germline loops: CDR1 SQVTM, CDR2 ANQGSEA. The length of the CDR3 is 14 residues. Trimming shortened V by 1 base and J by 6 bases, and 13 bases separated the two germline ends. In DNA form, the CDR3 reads TGCAGCGTTGAAGGGTGCATTCGAGGTCAGCCCCAGCATTTT. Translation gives CSVEGCIRGQPQHF.

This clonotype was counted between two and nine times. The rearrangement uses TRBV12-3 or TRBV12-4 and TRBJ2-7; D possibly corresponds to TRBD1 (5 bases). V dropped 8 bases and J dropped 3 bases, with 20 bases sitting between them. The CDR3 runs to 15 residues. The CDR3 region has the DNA TGTGCCAGCTACTATGGGCAGGGTGGGTTCTACGAGCAGTACTTC. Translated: CASYYGQGGFYEQYF.

CDR3 sequence: CASSGGTSYTQYF. DNA for the CDR3: TGTGCCAGCAGCGGAGGGACGTCCTATACGCAGTATTTT. The chain is built from TRBV9 and TRBJ2-3; D might be TRBD1 or TRBD2, each matching 5 bases. V lost 3 bases, J lost 7 bases, and 12 bases lay in between. CDR1 and CDR2 from the germline V gene are SGDLS and YYNGEE. The CDR3 is 13 amino acids.

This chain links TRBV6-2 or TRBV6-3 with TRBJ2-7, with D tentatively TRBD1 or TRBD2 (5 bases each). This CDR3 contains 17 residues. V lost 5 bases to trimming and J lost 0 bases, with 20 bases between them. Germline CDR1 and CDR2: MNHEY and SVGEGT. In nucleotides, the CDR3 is TGTGCCAGCAGTCGACTGCCGAGGGGCGTGGTCTCCTACGAGCAGTACTTC. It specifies CASSRLPRGVVSYEQYF.

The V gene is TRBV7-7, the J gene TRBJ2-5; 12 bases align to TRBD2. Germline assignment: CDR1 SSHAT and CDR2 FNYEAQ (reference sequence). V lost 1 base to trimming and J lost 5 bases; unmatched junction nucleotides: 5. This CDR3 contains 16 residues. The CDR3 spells CASSLGTSGIRETQYF. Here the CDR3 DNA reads TGTGCCAGCAGCTTAGGGACTAGCGGGATCCGTGAGACCCAGTACTTC.

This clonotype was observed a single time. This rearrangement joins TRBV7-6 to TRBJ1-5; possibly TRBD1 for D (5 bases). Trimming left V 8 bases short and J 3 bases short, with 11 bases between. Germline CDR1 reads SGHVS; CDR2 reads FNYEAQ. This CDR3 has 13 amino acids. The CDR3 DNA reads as TGTGCCAGCGGGATAGGACACAATCAGCCCCAGCATTTT. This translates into CASGIGHNQPQHF.

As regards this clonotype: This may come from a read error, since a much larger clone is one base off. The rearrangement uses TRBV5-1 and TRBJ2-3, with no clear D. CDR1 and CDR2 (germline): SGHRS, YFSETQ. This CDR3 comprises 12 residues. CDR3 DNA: TGCACCAGCAGCGACACTACAGATACGCAGTATTTT. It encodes CTSSDTTDTQYF. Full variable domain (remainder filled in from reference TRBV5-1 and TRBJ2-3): KAGVTQTPRYLIKTRGQQVTLSCSPISGHRSVSWYQQTPGQGLQFLFEYFSETQRNKGNFPGRFSGRQFSNSRSEMNVSTLELGDSALYLCTSSDTTDTQYFGPGTRLTVL.

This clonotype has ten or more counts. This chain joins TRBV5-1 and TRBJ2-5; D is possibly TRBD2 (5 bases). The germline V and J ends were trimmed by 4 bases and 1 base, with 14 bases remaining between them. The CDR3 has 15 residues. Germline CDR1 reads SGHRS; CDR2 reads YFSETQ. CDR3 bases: TGCGCCAGCAGCCCTGTCCCGGGAACCCAAGAGACCCAGTACTTC. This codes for CASSPVPGTQETQYF.

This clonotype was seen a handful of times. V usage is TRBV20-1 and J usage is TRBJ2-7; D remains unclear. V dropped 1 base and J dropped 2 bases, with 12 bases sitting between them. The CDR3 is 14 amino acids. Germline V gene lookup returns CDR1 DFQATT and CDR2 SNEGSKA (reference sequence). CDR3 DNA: TGCAGTGCTAGAGCTGTGGACCCTCCCTACGAGCAGTACTTC. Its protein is CSARAVDPPYEQYF.

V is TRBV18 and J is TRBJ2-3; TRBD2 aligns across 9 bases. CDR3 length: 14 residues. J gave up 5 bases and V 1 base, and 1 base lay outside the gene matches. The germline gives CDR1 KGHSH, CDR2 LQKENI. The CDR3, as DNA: TGTGCCAGCTCACCACGGACTAGCGTAGATACGCAGTATTTT. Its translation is CASSPRTSVDTQYF.

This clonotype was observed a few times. The CDR3, as DNA: TGTGCCAGCAGCCGATGGACTAGCGGGGGCCAAGAGACCCAGTACTTC. Its translation: CASSRWTSGGQETQYF. V and J are TRBV3-1 and TRBJ2-5, with 13 bases lining up with TRBD2. Germline CDR1 LGHDT, CDR2 YNNKEL (reference sequence). CDR3 size: 16 residues. The junction had 3 bases not matched to a gene; V was cut back by 4 bases and J by 1 base.

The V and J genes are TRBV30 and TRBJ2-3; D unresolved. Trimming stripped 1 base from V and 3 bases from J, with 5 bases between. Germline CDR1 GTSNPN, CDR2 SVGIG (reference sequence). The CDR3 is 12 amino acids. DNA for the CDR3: TGTGCCTGGAGTGAAACGACAGATACGCAGTATTTT. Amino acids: CAWSETTDTQYF.

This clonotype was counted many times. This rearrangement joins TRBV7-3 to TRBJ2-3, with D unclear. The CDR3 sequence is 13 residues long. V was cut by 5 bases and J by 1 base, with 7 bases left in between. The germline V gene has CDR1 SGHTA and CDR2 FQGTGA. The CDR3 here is CASSLDGTDTQYF. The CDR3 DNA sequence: TGTGCCAGCAGCCTGGACGGCACAGATACGCAGTATTTT.

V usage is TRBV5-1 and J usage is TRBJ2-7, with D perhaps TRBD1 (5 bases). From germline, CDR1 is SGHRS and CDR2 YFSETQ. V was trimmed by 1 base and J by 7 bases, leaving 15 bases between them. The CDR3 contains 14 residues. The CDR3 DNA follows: TGCGCCAGCAGCTTGAGTGGGGCCGCCAGAGAGCAGTACTTC. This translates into CASSLSGAAREQYF.

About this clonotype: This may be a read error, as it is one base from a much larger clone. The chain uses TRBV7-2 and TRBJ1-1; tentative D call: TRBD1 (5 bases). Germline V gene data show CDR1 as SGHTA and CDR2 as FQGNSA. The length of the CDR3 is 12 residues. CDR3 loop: CASGLYSGEAFF. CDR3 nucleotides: TGTGCCAGCGGCTTATATTCAGGGGAAGCTTTCTTT.

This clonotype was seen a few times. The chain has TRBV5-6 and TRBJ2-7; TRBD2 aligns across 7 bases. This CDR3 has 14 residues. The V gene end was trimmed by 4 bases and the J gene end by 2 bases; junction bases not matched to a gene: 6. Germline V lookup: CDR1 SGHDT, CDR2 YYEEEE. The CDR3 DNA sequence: TGTGCCAGCAGCAGGCGGAGCGGGACCTACGAGCAGTACTTC. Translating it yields CASSRRSGTYEQYF.

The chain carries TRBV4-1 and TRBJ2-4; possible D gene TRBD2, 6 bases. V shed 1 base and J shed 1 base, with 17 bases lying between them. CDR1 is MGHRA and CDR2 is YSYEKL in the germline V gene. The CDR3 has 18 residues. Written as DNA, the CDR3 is TGCGCCAGCAGCCAAGGGGGTTCGGGGGTTTGGGCCAAAAACATTCAGTACTTC. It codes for CASSQGGSGVWAKNIQYF.

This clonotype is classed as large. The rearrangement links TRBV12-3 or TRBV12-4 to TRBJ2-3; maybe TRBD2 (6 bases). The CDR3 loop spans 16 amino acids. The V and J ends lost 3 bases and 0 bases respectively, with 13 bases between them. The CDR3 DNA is TGTGCCAGCAGTTTTGGTAGCGGAGCTAGCACAGATACGCAGTATTTT. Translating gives CASSFGSGASTDTQYF.

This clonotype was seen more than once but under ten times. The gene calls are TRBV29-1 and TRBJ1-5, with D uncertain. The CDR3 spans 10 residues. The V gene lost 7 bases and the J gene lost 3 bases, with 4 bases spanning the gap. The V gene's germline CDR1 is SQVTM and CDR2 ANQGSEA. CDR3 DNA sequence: TGCAGCGCCACCAATCAGCCCCAGCATTTT. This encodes CSATNQPQHF.

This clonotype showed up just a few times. The CDR3 sequence: CSASTDYEQYF. DNA for the CDR3: TGCAGTGCCTCGACGGACTACGAGCAGTACTTC. The rearrangement links TRBV20-1 to TRBJ2-7; no reliable D call. The CDR3 spans 11 residues. Germline CDR1 reads DFQATT; CDR2 reads SNEGSKA (reference sequence). Deletions cut 6 bases from V and 3 bases from J, with 9 bases between.

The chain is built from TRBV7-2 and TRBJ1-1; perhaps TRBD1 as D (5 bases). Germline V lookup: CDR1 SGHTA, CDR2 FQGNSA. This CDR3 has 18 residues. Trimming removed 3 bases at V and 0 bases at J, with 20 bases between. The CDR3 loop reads CASSLLQTGQGMNTEAFF. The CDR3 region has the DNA TGTGCCAGCAGCTTGCTCCAAACCGGACAAGGAATGAACACTGAAGCTTTCTTT.